This T cell receptor beta chain appears in the sequencing data of a study of cytomegalovirus exposure and HLA in healthy donors. Findings of the study overall: Reports indicated that the classifier achieved high specificity and sensitivity in diagnosing cytomegalovirus status.

CDR1 is SNHLY, CDR2 FYNNEI, per germline. This CDR3 has 16 amino acids. V was pared by 4 bases and J by 4 bases, with 7 bases of the junction left unmatched. Researchers ran the PCR with 60 Vbeta and 13 Jbeta primers. The repertoire was sequenced with immunoSEQ multiplex PCR; TCRdb's copy has only in-frame clones and lacks some. The sample contains more than 50,000 clones, about 76% of which appear only once. On this clone itself: Its specificity is not known.

The chain has TRBV2 and TRBJ2-5; 12 bases line up with TRBD2. The clonotype originates from a female donor in good health and CMV-seronegative. Sequencing input: PBMCs. CDR3 amino acids: CASSASLAGGTETQYF. The CDR3 nucleotides read TGTGCCAGCAGTGCCTCACTAGCGGGGGGTACAGAGACCCAGTACTTC.